This passage covers 6 T cell receptor beta chains from one sample sequenced in a study of cytomegalovirus exposure and HLA in healthy donors. Researchers ran the PCR with 60 Vbeta and 13 Jbeta primers. Libraries were prepared by immunoSEQ multiplex PCR; TCRdb keeps only in-frame clonotypes and omits some of them. The sample lists 150,000 to 200,000 clones; 77% were seen once. The sample consisted of PBMCs. These receptors were collected from a woman aged 40 to 50 in good health and CMV-seropositive.

This chain connects TRBV18 to TRBJ2-1; 13 bases are shared with TRBD2. The CDR3 is 15 amino acids. The V and J ends lost 3 bases and 9 bases, in that order; junction bases with no gene match: 5. Germline CDR1 KGHSH, CDR2 LQKENI. The CDR3 loop is CASSPGTSGMGEQFF. CDR3 nucleotide sequence: TGTGCCAGCTCACCCGGGACTAGCGGGATGGGTGAGCAGTTCTTC.

J is TRBJ1-3 and V is TRBV30; D gene unclear. Trimming shortened V by 4 bases and J by 1 base, and 14 bases separated the two germline ends. Germline CDR1 reads GTSNPN; CDR2 reads SVGIG (reference sequence). The CDR3 length is 15 residues. The CDR3 coding sequence is TGTGCCTGGACCAGAACGGGATATTCTGGAAACACCATATATTTT. It translates to CAWTRTGYSGNTIYF.

A single count supports this clone. This chain connects TRBV7-9 to TRBJ2-7; TRBD1 matches 8 bases. This CDR3 has 12 residues. CDR1 is SEHNR, CDR2 FQNEAQ, per germline (reference sequence). Unmatched junction bases numbered 2, after V lost 8 bases and J lost 2 bases. The CDR3 protein is CASGRGPYEQYF. The CDR3 DNA reads TGTGCCAGCGGCAGGGGGCCCTACGAGCAGTACTTC.

Written as DNA, the CDR3 is TGTGCCAGCAGAGAGACTAGCGGGGGCCAAGAGACCCAGTACTTC. Translating gives CASRETSGGQETQYF. V usage is TRBV2 and J usage is TRBJ2-5; 12 nucleotides agree with TRBD2. This CDR3 region has 15 residues. Germline V gene sequence: CDR1 SNHLY, CDR2 FYNNEI. V shed 6 bases, J shed 1 base, and the junction held 3 bases outside the gene matches.

This clone has just a few counts. The V call is TRBV6-5, the J call TRBJ2-1; the match to TRBD2 covers 7 bases. The CDR3 spans 16 residues. Trimming took 2 bases from V and 0 from J; bases not matched to a gene: 4. Germline V gives CDR1 MNHEY, CDR2 SVGAGI. The CDR3: CASSYPSGPSYNEQFF. The CDR3 DNA follows: TGTGCCAGCAGTTACCCTAGCGGACCCTCCTACAATGAGCAGTTCTTC.

The CDR3 DNA sequence: TGTGCCAGCAGCGCCCGGACTAGCGGGAGAGGAGACGAGCAGTACTTC. This encodes CASSARTSGRGDEQYF. The V and J genes are TRBV5-4 and TRBJ2-7; TRBD2 aligns across 13 bases. The CDR3 contains 16 residues. Unmatched junction bases numbered 9, after V lost 4 bases and J lost 5 bases. Per germline, CDR1 SGHNT and CDR2 YYREEE (reference sequence).